This T cell receptor (beta chain) stems from a study of regulatory T cells in long-lasting Graves disease. Study background: Graves' patients diagnosed newly had used antithyroid drugs under 3 months.

Study-level points and caveats: Persistent disease exhibited a predilection for TRBV28, TRBJ1-2 and TRBJ2-5. Patients whose Graves' disease persisted exhibited lower TCR diversity than those newly diagnosed.

Losses at the gene ends were 7 bases for V and 7 bases for J; bases not matched to a gene: 12. Germline lookup yields CDR1 LNHDA and CDR2 SQIVND (reference sequence). The CDR3 is 14 amino acids. Indicated time point: newly diagnosed GD, antithyroid drugs for less than 3 months. PBMC RNA served as the TCR library source. Worth noting for this clonotype: The antigen is unknown.

The TCR beta library used iRepertoire HTBI primers with Arm-PCR amplification of CDR3. Using its own MiXCR run on the multiplex PCR reads, TCRdb lists one record per CDR3 protein. The sample holds hundreds of thousands of distinct CDR3 sequences, over 15% seen once. This sequence originates from a female donor with Graves disease. Sequenced here: peripheral blood mononuclear cells (PBMCs), sampled at new diagnosis, from a patient treated with antithyroid drugs. V usage is TRBV19 and J usage is TRBJ2-7, with TRBD1 matching over 8 bases. The CDR3 is CASNQFQGAEEQYF. In DNA form, the CDR3 reads TGTGCCAGTAACCAGTTTCAGGGGGCGGAAGAGCAGTACTTC.